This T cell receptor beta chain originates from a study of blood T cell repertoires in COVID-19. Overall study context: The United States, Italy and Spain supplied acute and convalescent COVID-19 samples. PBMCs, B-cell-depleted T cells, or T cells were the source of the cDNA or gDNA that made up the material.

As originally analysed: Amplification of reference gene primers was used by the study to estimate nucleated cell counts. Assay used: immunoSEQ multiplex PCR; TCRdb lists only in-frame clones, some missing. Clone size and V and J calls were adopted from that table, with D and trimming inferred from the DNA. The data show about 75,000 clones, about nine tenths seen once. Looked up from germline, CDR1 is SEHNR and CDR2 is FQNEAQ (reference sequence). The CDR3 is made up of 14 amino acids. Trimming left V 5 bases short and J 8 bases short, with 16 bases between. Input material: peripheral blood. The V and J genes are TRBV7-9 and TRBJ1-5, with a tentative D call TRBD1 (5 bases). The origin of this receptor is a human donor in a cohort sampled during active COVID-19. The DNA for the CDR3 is TGTGCCAGCAGCCCGACAGACTCTCAGGAGCCCCAGCATTTT. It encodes CASSPTDSQEPQHF.